The 9 T cell receptor beta chains presented below share a single source sample, sequenced in a study of blood T cell repertoires in COVID-19. Measured with immunoSEQ multiplex PCR; TCRdb has only the in-frame clones, and not every one. Of about 480,000 clones detected, around nine tenths appear once; the ten largest clones hold about 2%. The source material was PBMCs or T cells enriched from blood (not recorded which). The receptors shown here come from a woman aged 35 to 49 who had recovered from COVID-19.

The CDR3 coding sequence is TGTGCCAGCAGCTTAATCACTGACTCTGAAGCTTTCTTT. This translates into CASSLITDSEAFF. The chain links TRBV7-9 to TRBJ1-1; D unresolved. This CDR3 has 13 residues. Germline-derived CDR1 and CDR2 are SEHNR and FQNEAQ (reference sequence). V was pared by 2 bases and J by 6 bases, with 10 bases between.

V usage is TRBV12-3 or TRBV12-4 and J usage is TRBJ2-7, with D possibly being TRBD1 (6 bases). V was pared by 7 bases and J by 4 bases, with 14 bases between. This CDR3 region has 13 residues. CDR3 sequence reads: CASKILGTYEQYF. In DNA, the CDR3 is TGTGCCAGCAAGATTCTAGGGACATACGAGCAGTACTTC.

J is TRBJ2-1 and V is TRBV7-2; 8 bases are a match to TRBD2. CDR3 length: 15 residues. J lost 2 bases, V lost 8 bases, and 8 bases had no gene match. Looked up from germline, CDR1 is SGHTA and CDR2 is FQGNSA. The CDR3 region has the DNA TGTGCCAGCCTTATCTATAGCGGGGCCTACAATGAGCAGTTCTTC. Protein product: CASLIYSGAYNEQFF.

CDR3 DNA: TGTGCCATCACCTCGGACAGGGGCGTGGGGGAGCTGTTTTTT. This codes for CAITSDRGVGELFF. This rearrangement joins TRBV10-3 to TRBJ2-2; 9 bases are a match to TRBD1. Germline CDR1 is ENHRY and CDR2 is SYGVKD. The V gene end was trimmed by 7 bases and the J gene end by 8 bases; junction bases not matched to a gene: 8. This CDR3 has 14 residues.

This sequence joins TRBV6-2 or TRBV6-3 and TRBJ1-6, with TRBD1 identical over 9 bases. Germline lookup yields CDR1 MNHEY and CDR2 SVGEGT. With 0 bases clipped from V and 10 bases from J, the junction kept 4 bases outside the gene matches. CDR3 size: 15 residues. This chain's CDR3 is CASSYSTGGTSPLHF. The CDR3 DNA sequence: TGTGCCAGCAGTTACTCGACAGGGGGTACCTCACCCCTCCACTTT.

As DNA, the CDR3 is TGTGCCAGCTCACCACCGAACAGCGGGAGTTCGGATACGCAGTATTTT. This encodes CASSPPNSGSSDTQYF. V is TRBV18 and J is TRBJ2-3; 8 nucleotides match TRBD2. The germline V gene encodes CDR1 KGHSH and CDR2 LQKENI. The trim removed 0 bases at V and 6 bases at J, leaving 8 bases unmatched. This CDR3 has 16 amino acids.

This sequence joins TRBV15 and TRBJ1-1, with D hard to call. Deletions cut 2 bases from V and 3 bases from J, with 13 bases between. The CDR3 runs to 15 residues. CDR1 LNHNV and CDR2 YYDKDF come from the germline V gene (reference sequence). The CDR3 nucleotides read TGTGCCACCAGCAGATCCGCGGAGTCGGACACTGAAGCTTTCTTT. Translation: CATSRSAESDTEAFF.

The chain joins TRBV5-1 to TRBJ1-1; perhaps TRBD1 as D (5 bases). CDR1 SGHRS and CDR2 YFSETQ come from the germline V gene. This CDR3 has 17 residues. The V and J ends lost 3 bases and 0 bases respectively, with 18 bases between them. The CDR3 coding sequence is TGCGCCAGCAGCTCCCCAAATCCTGACAGCCTGAACACTGAAGCTTTCTTT. It encodes CASSSPNPDSLNTEAFF. The full variable domain, its missing parts supplied by reference TRBV5-1 and TRBJ1-1, is KAGVTQTPRYLIKTRGQQVTLSCSPISGHRSVSWYQQTPGQGLQFLFEYFSETQRNKGNFPGRFSGRQFSNSRSEMNVSTLELGDSALYLCASSSPNPDSLNTEAFFGQGTRLTVV.

The count of this clone is one. The rearrangement joins TRBV30 to TRBJ1-1; 8 bases fit TRBD1. J gave up 5 bases and V 1 base, and 9 bases lay outside the gene matches. The CDR3 has 15 residues. Germline V gene sequence: CDR1 GTSNPN, CDR2 SVGIG (reference sequence). Here the CDR3 DNA reads TGTGCCTGGAGTGCAGGACAGGGAAGGGGAACTGAAGCTTTCTTT. Translated: CAWSAGQGRGTEAFF.